The 3 T cell receptor beta chains given below trace back to one sample, sequenced in a study of T cell repertoires in cytomegalovirus infection. TCRdb reprocessed the reads via MiXCR and lists one record per CDR3 protein. The sample records approximately 110,000 distinct CDR3 sequences, 25% to 35% being singletons. Antigens for these TCRs are unknown. The material was CD8+ T cells from cultured PBMCs, obtained from culture after CMV antigen stimulation. These receptors were collected from a human donor in good health (CMV status not recorded). Some clones in this sample may be carry-over from other donors' samples.

The sample holds one count of this clonotype. CDR3 DNA: TGCAGCGTTGAAGATCGAAGGAGTTGGGGGGTAGATGAGCAGTTCTTC. Translation gives CSVEDRRSWGVDEQFF. V is TRBV29-1 and J is TRBJ2-1, with D tentatively TRBD2 (6 bases). There are 16 residues in the CDR3. Deletions cut 0 bases from V and 8 bases from J, with 20 bases between. Germline CDR1 reads SQVTM; CDR2 reads ANQGSEA.

In its sample, this clonotype was seen once. The V gene is TRBV20-1, the J gene TRBJ1-1; D not certain. Trimming took off 3 bases at V and 1 base at J, with 21 bases between the two ends. The CDR3 covers 17 residues. Per the germline V gene, CDR1 is DFQATT and CDR2 is SNEGSKA (reference sequence). This chain's CDR3 is CSARDDQYGSTNTEAFF. For the CDR3, the DNA is TGCAGTGCTAGGGACGATCAGTATGGGTCTACGAACACTGAAGCTTTCTTT.

This clonotype was detected a few times. CDR3 DNA: TGTGCCAGCAGCTTGGCAGGGTACGGGGATGGCTACACCTTC. Translating it yields CASSLAGYGDGYTF. V and J are TRBV5-5 and TRBJ1-2; tentative D call: TRBD1 (5 bases). Germline V gene lookup returns CDR1 SGHKS and CDR2 YYEKEE (reference sequence). Deletions cut 0 bases from V and 6 bases from J, with 12 bases between. The length of the CDR3 is 14 residues. Variable domain in full (rest from reference TRBV5-5 and TRBJ1-2): DAGVTQSPTHLIKTRGQQVTLRCSPISGHKSVSWYQQVLGQGPQFIFQYYEKEERGRGNFPDRFSARQFPNYSSELNVNALLLGDSALYLCASSLAGYGDGYTFGSGTRLTVV.